These 10 T cell receptor beta chains were all obtained from the same sample, sequenced in a study of a mutant IDH1 vaccine in newly diagnosed glioma (TCRdb year 2021). Their specific antigens are unknown. The library relied on the immunoSEQ multiplex PCR assay. TCRdb took this table from immuneACCESS and kept in-frame rearrangements with V and J called. Such tables lack part of the clones; where checked against another copy, unresolved V genes explain under half of the gap, and the rest is unexplained. This sample is represented by roughly 56,000 clones; over 70% of them were singletons. 5% to 6.5% of the sample is held by the ten biggest clonotypes. The time point label for this specimen denotes: week 47, end of study. Each vaccine dose was 300 ug of a 20-mer mutant IDH1 peptide in Montanide, given subcutaneously with topical imiquimod. The sample in question was PBMCs, obtained from a glioma patient whose treatment included an IDH1 peptide vaccine. These receptors were collected from a man aged 45-65 years with glioma.

This clone was counted a single time. This chain joins TRBV7-9 and TRBJ1-2; maybe TRBD1 (5 bases). The V gene's germline CDR1 is SEHNR and CDR2 FQNEAQ (reference sequence). This CDR3 contains 14 residues. The V end was cut by 4 bases, the J end by 4 bases, with 13 bases between. CDR3 coding DNA: TGTGCCAGCAGCTCCTCGACGGGGACCTATGGCTACACCTTC. Protein product: CASSSSTGTYGYTF.

This chain connects TRBV5-1 to TRBJ1-5; the D is unclear. V dropped 4 bases and J dropped 6 bases, with 14 bases sitting between them. Germline V gene lookup returns CDR1 SGHRS and CDR2 YFSETQ. The CDR3 sequence is 14 residues long. The CDR3 DNA follows: TGCGCCAGCAGCCCCGGGAATCCCAGTCAGCCCCAGCATTTT. This translates into CASSPGNPSQPQHF.

Only a few counts were recorded for this clone. The chain recombines TRBV16 with TRBJ1-1, with D possibly being TRBD1 (6 bases). This CDR3 is 12 amino acids long. In germline, CDR1 is KGHSY, CDR2 FQNENV. V was cut by 4 bases and J by 6 bases, with 9 bases left in between. CDR3 DNA sequence: TGTGCCAGCAGCCTCGAGGGGGCTGAAGCTTTCTTT. Translation gives CASSLEGAEAFF.

V and J are TRBV30 and TRBJ2-5; D is unresolved. With 1 base removed from V and 1 base from J, the gap between germline ends came to 7 bases. CDR1 is GTSNPN, CDR2 SVGIG, per germline (reference sequence). The CDR3 is made up of 13 amino acids. As DNA, the CDR3 is TGTGCCTGGAGTGGATCAGCCCAAGAGACCCAGTACTTC. Translation: CAWSGSAQETQYF.

This chain connects TRBV9 to TRBJ2-1, with D hard to call. Trimming cost V 0 bases and J 8 bases, with 12 bases left between them. The germline V gene encodes CDR1 SGDLS and CDR2 YYNGEE. CDR3 length: 14 residues. This CDR3 is CASSVEDSADEQFF. CDR3 in DNA: TGTGCCAGCAGCGTAGAGGATTCTGCGGATGAGCAGTTCTTC.

The chain recombines TRBV30 with TRBJ1-2; D is possibly TRBD1 (5 bases). Trimming pared 2 bases from V and 5 bases from J, leaving 12 bases between. CDR1 is GTSNPN and CDR2 is SVGIG in the germline V gene (reference sequence). The CDR3 extends over 13 amino acids. The CDR3 sequence: CAWSPPGRYGYTF. CDR3 in DNA: TGTGCCTGGAGTCCACCGGGACGGTATGGCTACACCTTC.

The chain combines TRBV7-2 with TRBJ2-7; TRBD2 is a possible D gene (5 bases). The CDR3 runs to 13 residues. The V gene lost 1 base and the J gene lost 5 bases, with 9 bases spanning the gap. Looked up from germline, CDR1 is SGHTA and CDR2 is FQGNSA. The CDR3 is CASSLESGDEQYF. As DNA, the CDR3 is TGTGCCAGCAGCTTAGAGTCCGGGGACGAGCAGTACTTC. The whole variable domain, filled in from reference TRBV7-2 and TRBJ2-7, reads GAGVSQSPSNKVTEKGKDVELRCDPISGHTALYWYRQSLGQGLEFLIYFQGNSAPDKSGLPSDRFSAERTGGSVSTLTIQRTQQEDSAVYLCASSLESGDEQYFGPGTRLTVT.

The chain is built from TRBV18 and TRBJ1-2; D not certain. Trimming removed 7 bases at V and 2 bases at J, with 20 bases between. Germline lookup yields CDR1 KGHSH and CDR2 LQKENI. The CDR3 extends over 16 amino acids. The CDR3 bases are TGTGCCAGCTTCACCGCCCCCAGTCTGATCAACTATGGCTACACCTTC. Protein product: CASFTAPSLINYGYTF.

The V and J genes are TRBV10-3 and TRBJ2-5; D tentatively reads TRBD1 or TRBD2 (5 bases each). Germline CDR1 reads ENHRY; CDR2 reads SYGVKD. Trimming took 4 bases from V and 3 from J, leaving 12 bases between them. The CDR3 extends over 14 amino acids. DNA of the CDR3: TGTGCCATCAGTGGATTCGGGGCAAAAGAGACCCAGTACTTC. Its protein product is CAISGFGAKETQYF.

This clone was observed a few times. This chain joins TRBV7-9 and TRBJ2-3, with D perhaps TRBD1 (7 bases). The germline CDR1 and CDR2 sequences are SEHNR and FQNEAQ (reference sequence). The CDR3 extends over 13 amino acids. Trimming took off 7 bases at V and 4 bases at J, with 12 bases between the two ends. CDR3 nucleotides: TGTGCCAGCAACAGGGGAGGCGCAGATACGCAGTATTTT. Translation gives CASNRGGADTQYF. Full variable domain (outside the CDR3, taken from reference TRBV7-9 and TRBJ2-3): DTGVSQNPRHKITKRGQNVTFRCDPISEHNRLYWYRQTLGQGPEFLTYFQNEAQLEKSRLLSDRFSAERPKGSFSTLEIQRTEQGDSAMYLCASNRGGADTQYFGPGTRLTVL.